A selection of T cell receptor beta chains follows, all from one sample in a study of response to subunit inactivated influenza vaccine. TCRdb re-derived calls from the RT-PCR reads in MiXCR, one entry per CDR3 protein. Of 500,000 to 600,000 distinct CDR3 sequences listed, under 15% are singletons. The sample consisted of PBMCs from blood, taken roughly 47 days after vaccination. The receptors originated from a man aged 50 to 60 who received an inactivated influenza vaccine. CDR3s leave out the opening cysteine and the closing phenylalanine or tryptophan.

j_call: TRBJ2-7
v_call: TRBV20-1
cdr3_aa: SARHPGTGYNEQY

j_call: TRBJ2-1
v_call: TRBV7-3
cdr3_aa: ASSQSGRKDNEQF

j_call: TRBJ1-5
v_call: TRBV15
cdr3_aa: ATSRPQGGAGNQPQH

j_call: TRBJ2-1
v_call: TRBV3-1
cdr3_aa: ASSQERLATHNEQF

j_call: TRBJ2-7
v_call: TRBV7-2
cdr3_aa: ASSPRLAGALSYEQY

j_call: TRBJ1-1
v_call: TRBV7-2
cdr3_aa: ASSLRQGAHAF

j_call: TRBJ1-2
v_call: TRBV5-6
cdr3_aa: ASSLGGPGGPLYYGYT

j_call: TRBJ2-3
v_call: TRBV20-1
cdr3_aa: SARAQGGTDTQY

j_call: TRBJ1-5
v_call: TRBV7-2
cdr3_aa: ASSYIVGREPQH

j_call: TRBJ2-4
v_call: TRBV24-1
cdr3_aa: ATSGVSGQGGENIQY

j_call: TRBJ2-3
v_call: TRBV7-2
cdr3_aa: ASSGLAGGRDTQY

j_call: TRBJ1-5
v_call: TRBV2
cdr3_aa: ASSEGPFTPQH

j_call: TRBJ2-2
v_call: TRBV9
cdr3_aa: ASSVVSVTGELF

j_call: TRBJ2-7
v_call: TRBV29-1
cdr3_aa: SVEVVTDEQY

j_call: TRBJ2-3
v_call: TRBV10-3
cdr3_aa: AIREAGLTDTQY

j_call: TRBJ2-2
v_call: TRBV5-1
cdr3_aa: ASSSFDLITGELF

j_call: TRBJ2-1
v_call: TRBV20-1
cdr3_aa: SAGILTGPAGNEQF

j_call: TRBJ2-5
v_call: TRBV6-1
cdr3_aa: ASRGQGGLGGMETQY

j_call: TRBJ2-2
v_call: TRBV5-8
cdr3_aa: ASSLWSGGAAGELF

j_call: TRBJ2-2
v_call: TRBV6-1
cdr3_aa: ASGVGQANTGELF

j_call: TRBJ2-7
v_call: TRBV28
cdr3_aa: ASRYRTSGSPNPHEQY

j_call: TRBJ2-7
v_call: TRBV5-1
cdr3_aa: ASSLWGQDTYEQY

j_call: TRBJ2-7
v_call: TRBV12-3/TRBV12-4
cdr3_aa: ASSLGGRDRDYEQY

j_call: TRBJ2-1
v_call: TRBV29-1
cdr3_aa: SVITGGVNNEQF

j_call: TRBJ1-2
v_call: TRBV4-1
cdr3_aa: ASSQAPRQGDYGYT

j_call: TRBJ2-3
v_call: TRBV4-1
cdr3_aa: ASSQLLPGAADTQY

j_call: TRBJ2-7
v_call: TRBV7-9
cdr3_aa: ASSLAMGGTYEQY

j_call: TRBJ2-1
v_call: TRBV4-3
cdr3_aa: ASSPELQGSIGTAEQF

j_call: TRBJ2-1
v_call: TRBV7-9
cdr3_aa: ASSLTHEQF

j_call: TRBJ2-3
v_call: TRBV20-1
cdr3_aa: SARAADRVADTQY

j_call: TRBJ2-1
v_call: TRBV4-1
cdr3_aa: ASSPQAAGGPIHEQF

j_call: TRBJ2-1
v_call: TRBV29-1
cdr3_aa: SALREGQLSF

j_call: TRBJ2-1
v_call: TRBV7-9
cdr3_aa: ASSPWAGGYNEQF

j_call: TRBJ2-2
v_call: TRBV7-2
cdr3_aa: ASSLNRADTGELF

j_call: TRBJ2-5
v_call: TRBV12-3/TRBV12-4
cdr3_aa: ASSFSTGIGETQY

j_call: TRBJ2-3
v_call: TRBV20-1
cdr3_aa: SAPTSAGGYTQY

j_call: TRBJ1-2
v_call: TRBV20-1
cdr3_aa: SARGGTGSRAGYT